This entry lists 15 T cell receptor beta chains sequenced from one sample in a study of cytomegalovirus exposure and HLA in healthy donors. Both 60 Vbeta primers and 13 Jbeta primers went into the PCR. The repertoire was sequenced with immunoSEQ multiplex PCR; TCRdb's copy has only in-frame clones and lacks some. The table records about 130,000 clones, about 80% of them present only once. Sequencing input: PBMCs. The receptors were gathered from a woman between 50 and 59 years old in good health and CMV-seronegative.

The genes are TRBV14 and TRBJ2-7; D not certain. The germline V gene encodes CDR1 SGHDN and CDR2 FVKESK. This CDR3 comprises 14 residues. Trimming removed 1 base at V and 0 bases at J, with 7 bases between. CDR3 residues: CASSQGAFSYEQYV. Written as DNA, the CDR3 is TGTGCCAGCAGCCAAGGGGCCTTCTCCTACGAGCAGTACGTC.

There are a few counts of this clone. This chain joins TRBV19 and TRBJ2-2; the D is unclear. Germline-derived CDR1 and CDR2 are LNHDA and SQIVND (reference sequence). V gave up 7 bases and J gave up 2 bases, with 8 bases separating them. The CDR3 consists of 13 residues. The CDR3 spells CASNLLNTGELFF. The CDR3 DNA sequence: TGTGCCAGTAACCTACTAAACACCGGGGAGCTGTTTTTT. Supplemented by reference TRBV19 and TRBJ2-2, the full variable domain reads DGGITQSPKYLFRKEGQNVTLSCEQNLNHDAMYWYRQDPGQGLRLIYYSQIVNDFQKGDIAEGYSVSREKKESFPLTVTSAQKNPTAFYLCASNLLNTGELFFGEGSRLTVL.

The CDR3 DNA sequence: TGTGCCTGGGCTCACCGGGACAGGGCTGGCTACACCTTC. It translates to CAWAHRDRAGYTF. The chain links TRBV30 to TRBJ1-2; 9 nucleotides align to TRBD1. The CDR3 loop spans 13 amino acids. V shed 5 bases and J 7 bases; nucleotides not matched to a gene: 8. Looked up from germline, CDR1 is GTSNPN and CDR2 is SVGIG (reference sequence).

This rearrangement joins TRBV28 to TRBJ2-3; the D gene is possibly TRBD2 (6 bases). The CDR3 covers 16 residues. The germline V gene encodes CDR1 MDHEN and CDR2 SYDVKM. V lost 5 bases and J 3 bases, leaving 18 bases between the germline ends. Here the CDR3 DNA reads TGTGCCAGCAGTCCCGACTTCTACCGGGGGACAGATACGCAGTATTTT. Translating it yields CASSPDFYRGTDTQYF.

The J gene is TRBJ1-1, the V gene TRBV29-1; no firm D call. The CDR3 has 10 amino acids. Looked up from germline, CDR1 is SQVTM and CDR2 is ANQGSEA. V lost 7 bases, J lost 7 bases, and 10 bases lay in between. The CDR3 sequence is CSGQAGEAFF. The DNA for the CDR3 is TGCAGCGGGCAGGCAGGTGAAGCTTTCTTT. The full variable domain, rest sourced from reference TRBV29-1 and TRBJ1-1, is SAVISQKPSRDICQRGTSLTIQCQVDSQVTMMFWYRQQPGQSLTLIATANQGSEATYESGFVIDKFPISRPNLTFSTLTVSNMSPEDSSIYLCSGQAGEAFFGQGTRLTVV.

This clone was observed a handful of times. The chain combines TRBV7-2 with TRBJ2-1, with 8 bases lining up with TRBD1. The CDR3 loop spans 16 amino acids. V shed 3 bases, J shed 6 bases, and the junction held 10 bases outside the gene matches. Germline CDR1 reads SGHTA; CDR2 reads FQGNSA. CDR3: CASSLGAGQGRNEQFF. CDR3 DNA sequence: TGTGCCAGCAGCTTGGGGGCTGGACAGGGACGCAATGAGCAGTTCTTC. The full variable domain, with the rest looked up from reference TRBV7-2 and TRBJ2-1, is GAGVSQSPSNKVTEKGKDVELRCDPISGHTALYWYRQSLGQGLEFLIYFQGNSAPDKSGLPSDRFSAERTGGSVSTLTIQRTQQEDSAVYLCASSLGAGQGRNEQFFGPGTRLTVL.

The chain couples TRBV4-3 to TRBJ2-7, with 8 nucleotides matching TRBD1. There are 15 residues in the CDR3. Germline values: CDR1 LGHNA, CDR2 YSLEER. Trimming cost V 4 bases and J 2 bases; bases outside gene matches: 7. CDR3: CASSRSEDRAYEQYF. For the CDR3, the DNA is TGCGCCAGCAGCCGCAGCGAGGACAGGGCCTACGAGCAGTACTTC.

The chain carries TRBV6-1 and TRBJ2-7, with D hard to call. CDR3 length: 15 residues. Per the germline V gene, CDR1 is MNHNS and CDR2 is SASEGT. Trimming shortened V by 3 bases and J by 1 base, and 13 bases separated the two germline ends. CDR3 in amino acids: CASSEGPAVSYEQYF. The CDR3 region has the DNA TGTGCCAGCAGTGAGGGTCCGGCGGTTTCCTACGAGCAGTACTTC.

The chain has TRBV6-5 and TRBJ2-5; TRBD1 matches 8 bases. Trimming took 5 bases from V and 1 from J; bases not matched to a gene: 3. The CDR3 has 14 amino acids. CDR1 is MNHEY and CDR2 is SVGAGI in the germline V gene. This CDR3 reads CASSRGTGQETQYF. DNA for the CDR3: TGTGCCAGCAGTCGTGGGACAGGCCAAGAGACCCAGTACTTC.

The genes are TRBV5-4 and TRBJ2-2; 8 bases align to TRBD2. The CDR3 sequence is 14 residues long. From germline, CDR1 is SGHNT and CDR2 YYREEE (reference sequence). The trim removed 4 bases at V and 4 bases at J, leaving 3 bases unmatched. The CDR3 loop is CASSLTSVTGELFF. The CDR3 DNA reads as TGTGCCAGCAGCCTGACTAGCGTCACCGGGGAGCTGTTTTTT.

The J gene is TRBJ2-7, the V gene TRBV9; D is unresolved. The V end was cut by 0 bases, the J end by 6 bases, with 7 bases between. CDR1 is SGDLS, CDR2 YYNGEE, per germline. This CDR3 region has 12 residues. The CDR3 is CASSVVGGEQYF. DNA for the CDR3: TGTGCCAGCAGCGTAGTCGGTGGCGAGCAGTACTTC.

The genes are TRBV28 and TRBJ1-2; D gene ambiguous. The V end was cut by 7 bases, the J end by 5 bases, with 8 bases between. This CDR3 contains 11 residues. CDR1 and CDR2 (germline): MDHEN, SYDVKM. CDR3 nucleotides: TGTGCCAGCACAAACAGTTATGGCTACACCTTC. Translated, it gives CASTNSYGYTF.

The V gene is TRBV7-6, the J gene TRBJ2-3; a weak D match, TRBD2 (6 bases). Trimming stripped 3 bases from V and 1 base from J, with 11 bases between. Germline lookup yields CDR1 SGHVS and CDR2 FNYEAQ. This CDR3 is built from 15 residues. The CDR3 region is CASSFAGLRTDTQYF. The CDR3 DNA reads TGTGCCAGCAGCTTTGCGGGACTCCGCACAGATACGCAGTATTTT. Variable domain in full (rest from reference TRBV7-6 and TRBJ2-3): GAGVSQSPRYKVTKRGQDVALRCDPISGHVSLYWYRQALGQGPEFLTYFNYEAQQDKSGLPNDRFSAERPEGSISTLTIQRTEQRDSAMYRCASSFAGLRTDTQYFGPGTRLTVL.

To note about this clone: The same CDR3 is also encoded by other DNA sequences in this sample. The CDR3 loop is CASSLGLQETQYF. The CDR3 nucleotides are TGTGCCAGCTCACTCGGACTTCAAGAGACCCAGTACTTC. The genes are TRBV18 and TRBJ2-5; D perhaps matches TRBD2 (5 bases). Germline CDR1 and CDR2: KGHSH and LQKENI. CDR3 length: 13 residues. With 4 bases removed from V and 2 bases from J, the gap between germline ends came to 8 bases.

The chain recombines TRBV28 with TRBJ2-1, with TRBD2 matching 9 bases. With V trimmed by 2 bases and J by 5 bases, 10 bases remained unmatched. The CDR3 covers 17 residues. The germline V gene encodes CDR1 MDHEN and CDR2 SYDVKM. The CDR3 here is CASSLHKLAGSNNEQFF. The CDR3 DNA reads TGTGCCAGCAGTTTACACAAGCTAGCGGGAAGCAACAATGAGCAGTTCTTC.